The 26 T cell receptor beta chains reported below all come from one sample, sequenced in a study of T cell repertoires in cytomegalovirus infection (dated by TCRdb to between 2018 and 2021). The antigens of these receptors remain unknown. The meaning of the sample's treatment or condition label: in vitro stimulation with specific CMV peptide epitopes to enrich CMV-specific T cells. Sequencing was carried out with an Illumina HiSeq 1500. TCRdb handled the public reads itself, with Q25 trimming in fastp and clone calling in MiXCR, and kept productive beta chains. Under each unique CDR3 protein, matching rows form one entry showing the most common genes and DNA. Here the sample has some 920,000 distinct CDR3 sequences; roughly 31% occur a single time. The top ten clones comprise roughly an eighth of the sample. Sequences were derived from cultured CD8+ T cells from PBMCs, sampled from culture after CMV antigen stimulation. These receptors came from a human donor in good health (CMV status not recorded). Some clones in this sample may be carry-over from other donors' samples.

A note on this clonotype: A read error is possible here, since a much larger clone lies one base away. The rearrangement uses TRBV7-6 and TRBJ1-1; a weak D match, TRBD1 (5 bases). CDR3 size: 14 residues. Per germline, CDR1 SGHVS and CDR2 FNYEAQ. V lost 7 bases and J 3 bases, leaving 15 bases between the germline ends. The DNA for the CDR3 is TGTGCCAGCAACTCTGTACTCAGGGACACTGAAGCTTTCTTT. This translates into CASNSVLRDTEAFF.

This clonotype was counted only a few times. The chain uses TRBV20-1 and TRBJ2-3, with 13 bases aligning to TRBD2. The germline CDR1 and CDR2 sequences are DFQATT and SNEGSKA (reference sequence). With 6 bases clipped from V and 5 bases from J, the junction kept 17 bases outside the gene matches. The length of the CDR3 is 18 residues. The CDR3 reads CSASPGLAGSYRGDTQYF. In DNA, the CDR3 is TGCAGTGCCTCCCCGGGACTAGCGGGGTCGTACCGGGGAGATACGCAGTATTTT.

This clonotype was observed a handful of times. The V and J genes are TRBV6-5 and TRBJ2-5; D might be TRBD1 or TRBD2, each matching 6 bases. The V end lost 5 bases, the J end lost 1 base, and 14 bases lay between the germline ends. Germline V gene lookup returns CDR1 MNHEY and CDR2 SVGAGI. The CDR3 runs 15 residues. In DNA, the CDR3 is TGTGCCAGCAGTGGGGTTAAGGGGGGCCAAGAGACCCAGTACTTC. Its protein product is CASSGVKGGQETQYF.

The sample holds many counts of this clonotype. The rearrangement links TRBV6-5 to TRBJ2-1, with a tentative D call TRBD2 (6 bases). V lost 0 bases, J lost 0 bases, and 9 bases lay in between. CDR3 length: 16 amino acids. The germline gives CDR1 MNHEY, CDR2 SVGAGI. The CDR3 spells CASSYSGGASYNEQFF. The DNA of the CDR3 is TGTGCCAGCAGTTACTCTGGCGGGGCCTCCTACAATGAGCAGTTCTTC.

This clonotype appeared a few times. The chain carries TRBV19 and TRBJ2-1; D tentatively reads TRBD1 or TRBD2 (6 bases each). V was clipped by 2 bases and J by 0 bases, with 14 bases between them. This CDR3 is built from 17 residues. From germline, CDR1 is LNHDA and CDR2 SQIVND (reference sequence). As DNA, the CDR3 is TGTGCCAGTAGTATATCTTCGGGGGCGAGCTCCTACAATGAGCAGTTCTTC. It codes for CASSISSGASSYNEQFF.

The sample holds many counts of this clonotype. The chain combines TRBV5-5 with TRBJ2-1; D perhaps matches TRBD1 (7 bases). Trimming took 2 bases from V and 8 from J, leaving 11 bases between them. This CDR3 spans 13 amino acids. Germline V gene lookup returns CDR1 SGHKS and CDR2 YYEKEE (reference sequence). The chain's CDR3 is CASSFSRGDEQFF. The CDR3 nucleotides are TGTGCCAGCAGCTTTTCCAGGGGGGATGAGCAGTTCTTC.

V is TRBV5-4 and J is TRBJ2-3; possible D gene TRBD2, 7 bases. The CDR3 is made up of 16 amino acids. Germline V lookup: CDR1 SGHNT, CDR2 YYREEE (reference sequence). The ends were cut back, 9 bases at V and 5 bases at J, with 25 bases in the middle. CDR3 nucleotide sequence: TGTGCCAACAGGCCCGGCGCGGGGGCCGAGGGAGATACGCAGTATTTT. Translating gives CANRPGAGAEGDTQYF.

The rearrangement links TRBV12-3 or TRBV12-4 to TRBJ2-5; no clear D gene. V shed 4 bases and J shed 5 bases, with 11 bases lying between them. The CDR3 is made up of 13 amino acids. The CDR3 is CASSSLSVETQYF. CDR3 nucleotides: TGTGCCAGCAGTTCGTTGTCCGTGGAGACCCAGTACTTC.

Only a few counts were recorded for this clonotype. In DNA, the CDR3 is TGTGCCAGCAGCTTTACAGAAGATACGCAGTATTTT. This codes for CASSFTEDTQYF. This sequence joins TRBV28 and TRBJ2-3; no definite D call. Germline-derived CDR1 and CDR2 are MDHEN and SYDVKM. The CDR3 is 12 residues long. V was cut by 6 bases and J by 5 bases, with 9 bases left in between. Full variable domain (outside the CDR3, taken from reference TRBV28 and TRBJ2-3): DVKVTQSSRYLVKRTGEKVFLECVQDMDHENMFWYRQDPGLGLRLIYFSYDVKMKEKGDIPEGYSVSREKKERFSLILESASTNQTSMYLCASSFTEDTQYFGPGTRLTVL.

This clonotype was found once. The V and J genes are TRBV5-5 and TRBJ2-7; 8 bases fit TRBD2. This CDR3 has 15 amino acids. Germline assignment: CDR1 SGHKS and CDR2 YYEKEE (reference sequence). Trimming at V came to 2 bases and at J to 0 bases, leaving 4 bases not matched to a gene. The CDR3 sequence: CASSFGGDLSYEQYV. DNA for the CDR3: TGTGCCAGCAGCTTCGGGGGGGACCTCTCCTACGAGCAGTACGTC.

This clonotype appeared a few times. V is TRBV12-3 or TRBV12-4 and J is TRBJ2-5; D is possibly TRBD1 (5 bases). CDR3 length equals 14 residues. Between the trimmed V and J ends, which lost 5 bases and 2 bases, there was a span of 12 bases. DNA of the CDR3: TGTGCCAGCAGTGGGGCAGGGCTTCAAGAGACCCAGTACTTC. It specifies CASSGAGLQETQYF.

This clonotype was counted ten times or more. The rearrangement uses TRBV7-6 and TRBJ2-1, with 7 positions matching TRBD1. The V gene's germline CDR1 is SGHVS and CDR2 FNYEAQ. This CDR3 is 14 amino acids long. J lost 5 bases, V lost 5 bases, and 6 bases had no gene match. CDR3 coding DNA: TGTGCCAGCAGCCCCTGGACAGGTCACAATGAGCAGTTCTTC. Amino acids: CASSPWTGHNEQFF. Looking up the rest from reference TRBV7-6 and TRBJ2-1 gives the full variable domain: GAGVSQSPRYKVTKRGQDVALRCDPISGHVSLYWYRQALGQGPEFLTYFNYEAQQDKSGLPNDRFSAERPEGSISTLTIQRTEQRDSAMYRCASSPWTGHNEQFFGPGTRLTVL.

This clonotype was counted a single time. This chain connects TRBV15 to TRBJ2-5; tentative D call: TRBD1 (6 bases). The CDR3 spans 14 residues. CDR1 LNHNV and CDR2 YYDKDF come from the germline V gene (reference sequence). V lost 5 bases and J lost 2, with 12 bases in between. CDR3 sequence: CATSPKRGQETQYF. CDR3 nucleotide sequence: TGTGCCACCAGCCCTAAAAGGGGGCAAGAGACCCAGTACTTC.

This clonotype was found a few times. The chain employs TRBV7-9 and TRBJ2-3; weak D call: TRBD2 (6 bases). Germline assignment: CDR1 SEHNR and CDR2 FQNEAQ (reference sequence). The CDR3 length is 15 residues. Deletions cut 2 bases from V and 6 bases from J, with 15 bases between. CDR3: CASSLLGRETDTQYF. The CDR3 region has the DNA TGTGCCAGCAGCTTACTGGGCCGGGAGACGGATACGCAGTATTTT.

Details on this clonotype: The CDR3 end shows no conserved phenylalanine or tryptophan, and so a read error is likely. V and J are TRBV12-3 or TRBV12-4 and TRBJ2-7; D uncertain. Trimming stripped 6 bases from V and 0 bases from J, with 12 bases between. This CDR3 region has 14 residues. The CDR3 DNA sequence: TGTGCCAGCAGGGGCCCTATTAGCTCCTACGAGCAGTACTCC. This gives the protein CASRGPISSYEQYS.

The gene calls are TRBV6-5 and TRBJ2-1; unclear D gene. V was shortened by 0 bases and J by 7 bases, with 7 bases between the two germline ends. Germline lookup yields CDR1 MNHEY and CDR2 SVGAGI. CDR3 length equals 13 residues. The CDR3 DNA reads as TGTGCCAGCAGTTACTCGAGTCCGAATGAGCAGTTCTTC. The encoded protein is CASSYSSPNEQFF.

The chain uses TRBV10-3 and TRBJ2-1; D is perhaps TRBD2 (7 bases). This CDR3 is built from 14 residues. With 0 bases removed from V and 9 bases from J, the gap between germline ends came to 12 bases. Germline V gives CDR1 ENHRY, CDR2 SYGVKD. CDR3 in amino acids: CAISESEGGAEQFF. CDR3 DNA sequence: TGTGCCATCAGTGAGTCAGAAGGGGGGGCTGAGCAGTTCTTC.

The V and J genes are TRBV19 and TRBJ1-1; perhaps TRBD1 as D (5 bases). The CDR3 runs 15 residues. CDR1 is LNHDA and CDR2 is SQIVND in the germline V gene (reference sequence). V was pared by 4 bases and J by 6 bases, with 18 bases between. The CDR3 sequence: CASSKTDGRWAEAFF. CDR3 nucleotide sequence: TGTGCCAGTAGTAAGACAGATGGGAGATGGGCTGAAGCTTTCTTT. Together with reference TRBV19 and TRBJ1-1, the CDR3 gives the full variable domain: DGGITQSPKYLFRKEGQNVTLSCEQNLNHDAMYWYRQDPGQGLRLIYYSQIVNDFQKGDIAEGYSVSREKKESFPLTVTSAQKNPTAFYLCASSKTDGRWAEAFFGQGTRLTVV.

The chain carries TRBV4-1 and TRBJ2-7, with a tentative D call TRBD1 (6 bases). Germline V lookup: CDR1 MGHRA, CDR2 YSYEKL. CDR3 size: 13 residues. Between the trimmed V and J ends, which lost 3 bases and 5 bases, there was a span of 11 bases. Written as DNA, the CDR3 is TGCGCCAGCAGCCACCCCGGACAGAACGAGCAGTACTTC. Protein product: CASSHPGQNEQYF.

In DNA form, the CDR3 reads TGTGCCAGCAGGACTCTTGGCTACACAGATACGCAGTATTTT. Translated, it gives CASRTLGYTDTQYF. The genes are TRBV5-4 and TRBJ2-3; no reliable D call. Looked up from germline, CDR1 is SGHNT and CDR2 is YYREEE (reference sequence). There are 14 residues in the CDR3. V was clipped by 5 bases and J by 2 bases, with 12 bases between them.

The chain recombines TRBV15 with TRBJ1-2; D ambiguous. Germline V gives CDR1 LNHNV, CDR2 YYDKDF (reference sequence). This CDR3 has 16 amino acids. V was shortened by 0 bases and J by 4 bases, with 15 bases between the two germline ends. The CDR3 loop reads CATSRERVSGGYGYTF. CDR3 bases: TGTGCCACCAGCAGAGAGCGTGTGAGCGGCGGCTATGGCTACACCTTC.

The V and J genes are TRBV4-1 and TRBJ2-3; D gene ambiguous. Trimming stripped 5 bases from V and 7 bases from J, with 19 bases between. The CDR3 runs to 15 residues. Per the germline V gene, CDR1 is MGHRA and CDR2 is YSYEKL. For the CDR3, the DNA is TGCGCCAGCAGCTACCAAGATAGAGGCTCTTATACGCAGTATTTT. The encoded protein is CASSYQDRGSYTQYF.

V and J are TRBV20-1 and TRBJ1-5, with unresolved D. V gave up 1 base and J gave up 3 bases, with 13 bases separating them. CDR1 is DFQATT and CDR2 is SNEGSKA in the germline V gene (reference sequence). CDR3 length equals 15 residues. The CDR3 protein is CSARGPSIVNQPQHF. The CDR3 DNA is TGCAGTGCTAGAGGACCGAGTATAGTCAATCAGCCCCAGCATTTT.

This rearrangement joins TRBV10-2 to TRBJ1-2, with TRBD1 identical over 8 bases. From germline, CDR1 is WSHSY and CDR2 SAAADI. The CDR3 runs 15 residues. Trimming removed 2 bases from V and 3 bases from J; junction bases left unmatched: 5. CDR3 protein: CASSEKGQVYYGYTF. CDR3 in DNA: TGCGCCAGCAGTGAGAAGGGACAGGTGTACTATGGCTACACCTTC.

This clonotype appeared a few times. This sequence joins TRBV19 and TRBJ2-5; D is perhaps TRBD1 (5 bases). Germline lookup yields CDR1 LNHDA and CDR2 SQIVND (reference sequence). The V and J ends lost 3 bases and 1 base respectively, with 12 bases between them. The CDR3 is 15 residues long. In DNA, the CDR3 is TGTGCCAGTAGTATTTCAGGGTCATTCCAAGAGACCCAGTACTTC. Amino acid sequence: CASSISGSFQETQYF. Together with reference TRBV19 and TRBJ2-5, the CDR3 gives the full variable domain: DGGITQSPKYLFRKEGQNVTLSCEQNLNHDAMYWYRQDPGQGLRLIYYSQIVNDFQKGDIAEGYSVSREKKESFPLTVTSAQKNPTAFYLCASSISGSFQETQYFGPGTRLLVL.

This clonotype was seen many times. The V call is TRBV7-9, the J call TRBJ2-3; D remains ambiguous. The CDR3 has 14 residues. Germline V gene lookup returns CDR1 SEHNR and CDR2 FQNEAQ (reference sequence). The V gene lost 5 bases and the J gene lost 4 bases, with 13 bases spanning the gap. In nucleotides, the CDR3 is TGTGCCAGCAGCCCGGACCCGAACGCAGATACGCAGTATTTT. Protein: CASSPDPNADTQYF.